Listed below are T cell receptor beta chains from one sample, sequenced in a study of shared clonotypes between healthy human individuals. Clones were sequenced by immunoSEQ multiplex PCR, and TCRdb holds only the in-frame ones, with some missing. The data contain some 2,000,000 clones, just under 95% of them singletons. The material sequenced was naive CD8+ T cells sorted from blood. The receptor source for this set is a man between 18 and 29 years old in good health. CDR3s include the opening cysteine and the closing phenylalanine or tryptophan. The order of the fields is J gene, V gene, clone size, D gene, CDR3 protein, CDR3 DNA. The D gene is left open where the match is weak. Rows give clone size only sometimes, using once, few, many, or a class for an expanded clone.

TRBJ2-3 | TRBV7-9 | - | TRBD2 | CASSTTSGTDTQYF | TGTGCCAGCAGCACAACTAGCGGCACAGATACGCAGTATTTT
TRBJ2-1 | TRBV4-1 | once | TRBD2 | CASSQDSGSLNEQFF | TGCGCCAGCAGCCAAGATAGCGGGAGTCTCAATGAGCAGTTCTTC
TRBJ2-2 | TRBV7-2 | - | - | CATDRVSGELFF | TGTGCCACCGACAGAGTTTCCGGGGAGCTGTTTTTT
TRBJ2-5 | TRBV4-1 | - | - | CASSQDSRAGETQYF | TGCGCCAGCAGCCAAGATAGCAGGGCTGGGGAGACCCAGTACTTC
TRBJ1-2 | TRBV4-1 | - | - | CASSQTGTLLLNYGYTF | TGCGCCAGCAGCCAAACCGGGACTCTCTTACTAAACTATGGCTACACCTTC
TRBJ2-1 | TRBV5-1 | - | - | CASSLYGSYNEQFF | TGCGCCAGCAGCTTGTACGGCAGCTACAATGAGCAGTTCTTC
TRBJ2-1 | TRBV7-9 | - | - | CASRAGELNNEQFF | TGTGCCAGCAGAGCAGGGGAATTAAACAATGAGCAGTTCTTC
TRBJ1-6 | TRBV7-9 | - | TRBD1 | CASSLGQGESPLHF | TGTGCCAGCAGCTTAGGACAGGGGGAATCCCCCCTCCACTTT
TRBJ2-7 | TRBV28 | few | TRBD2 | CASSPGGAPYEQYF | TGTGCCAGCAGTCCGGGAGGGGCGCCCTACGAGCAGTACTTC
TRBJ2-3 | TRBV11-2 | once | - | CASSLDWPVPDTQYF | TGTGCCAGCAGCTTAGATTGGCCCGTCCCAGATACGCAGTATTTT
TRBJ2-7 | TRBV7-2 | - | TRBD2 | CASSSGLAGVTYEQYF | TGTGCCAGCAGCTCGGGACTAGCGGGAGTCACCTACGAGCAGTACTTC
TRBJ1-5 | TRBV27 | - | - | CASSLGTGDTPQHF | TGTGCCAGCAGTCTGGGGACGGGAGATACGCCCCAGCATTTT
TRBJ1-2 | TRBV6-6 | - | TRBD1 | CASVKFGQGLHYGYTF | TGTGCCAGCGTGAAATTCGGACAGGGGCTCCACTATGGCTACACCTTC
TRBJ1-1 | TRBV9 | - | TRBD1 | CASSVARTGGTEAFF | TGTGCCAGCAGCGTGGCACGGACAGGGGGCACTGAAGCTTTCTTT
TRBJ2-6 | TRBV10-3 | - | TRBD1 | CAISELGQARSGANVLTF | TGTGCCATCAGTGAGTTAGGACAGGCCAGGTCTGGGGCCAACGTCCTGACTTTC